This TCR beta chain came from a study of blood T cell repertoires in COVID-19. Study as a whole: Acute-phase and convalescent COVID-19 samples originated in the United States, Italy and Spain.

CDR1 LGHDT and CDR2 YNNKEL come from the germline V gene (reference sequence). This CDR3 is 16 amino acids long. The V end lost 1 base, the J end lost 0 bases, and 10 bases lay between the germline ends. This clone occurred once. The repertoire was sequenced with immunoSEQ multiplex PCR; TCRdb's copy has only in-frame clones and lacks some. The sample has approximately 190,000 clones; around 85% are singletons. V gene TRBV3-1 (or the pseudogene TRBV3-2) combines with J gene TRBJ2-4; no definite D call. Sequenced input: peripheral blood. The receptor was isolated from a man between 65 and 79 years old with active or convalescent COVID-19. CDR3: CASSQAQLLAKNIQYF. The CDR3 DNA follows: TGTGCCAGCAGCCAAGCTCAACTATTAGCCAAAAACATTCAGTACTTC.